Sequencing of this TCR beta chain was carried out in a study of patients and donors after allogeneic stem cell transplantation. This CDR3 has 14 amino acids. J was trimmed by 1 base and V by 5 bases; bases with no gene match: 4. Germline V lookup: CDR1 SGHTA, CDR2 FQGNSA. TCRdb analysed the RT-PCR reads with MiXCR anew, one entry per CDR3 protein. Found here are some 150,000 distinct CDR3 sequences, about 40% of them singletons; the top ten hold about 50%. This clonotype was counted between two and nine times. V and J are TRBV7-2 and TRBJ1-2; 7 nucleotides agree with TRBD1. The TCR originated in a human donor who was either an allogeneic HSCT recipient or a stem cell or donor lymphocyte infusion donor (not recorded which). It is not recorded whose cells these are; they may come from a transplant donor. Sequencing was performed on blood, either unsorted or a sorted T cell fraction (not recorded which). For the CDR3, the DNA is TGTGCCAGCAGCCCGGGACAGTTTAACTATGGCTACACCTTC. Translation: CASSPGQFNYGYTF.